This T cell receptor beta chain was identified during a study of shared clonotypes between healthy human individuals (dated by TCRdb to 2020 to 2021). A note on the overall study: The cohort comprised two women and a few men aged 18 to 49 years. Libraries were prepared and TCR repertoires were sequenced by different laboratories using diverse techniques, in order to increase sequencing depth and limit assay-specific biases. The study deeply sequenced blood TCR repertoires of 5 or 6 healthy adults to estimate repertoire size and the extent of clonotype sharing between individuals. For each donor, CD4 naive and CD4 memory were each given three plates, CD8 naive was given two plates, and CD8 memory was given one plate. Leukapheresis yielded between about 0.9 and 10 billion PBMCs per donor. General study outcomes and caveats: Higher generation probabilities were observed for clonotypes shared by all four sorted-subset donors than for non-shared clonotypes. Based on pairwise subsampling, the degree of clonotype sharing among donors was expected to be affected by sequencing depth. Estimated clonotype richness was generally larger for naive than for memory subsets. Incomplete sequencing was indicated by rarefaction of sorted-subset datasets, despite the large sequencing depth. Sampling was limited to blood, and TCR repertoires in tissue likely differ from TCR repertoires in blood. The small number of donors limited the genetic and exposure-history diversity represented. When a handful of donors were compared, the shared fraction of clonotypes was around 4.6% for naive CD4, less than 4% for naive CD8, 2.3% for memory CD4, and around 0.37% for memory CD8.

TCR CDR3 regions were amplified from genomic DNA by multiplex PCR using the deep immunoSEQ assay. Genomic DNA extracted from each cell subset was distributed evenly over all wells of several immunoSEQ 96-well plates, and each plate served as one replicate. Each replicate PCR for sorted subsets received roughly 0.2 ug genomic DNA, equal to tens of thousands of T cell genomes. Purified libraries were measured with a Qubit 3.0 fluorometer, size-checked on a Bioanalyzer 2100, and measured again with the KAPA Library Quantification kit. Every immunoSEQ 96-well plate was sequenced on a dedicated single-read 150-cycle Illumina NextSeq 550 flow cell. In the authors' own workflow: The immunoSEQ output contained only junctional sequences without quality scores, so filtering could not match that applied to full-length reads. Sequences were annotated with PyIR, a Python wrapper for IgBLAST v1.9, and V/J genes and CDR3 were assigned using IMGT germline references. Reads with weak V/J assignments (E-value above 1e-6), missing CDR3, stop codons, out-of-frame junctions, or ambiguous translated residues were removed. V3J clonotypes were defined by identical inferred V gene, J gene, and CDR3 amino acid sequence. To compute the percentage overlap between repertoires, the number of shared unique clonotypes was divided by the size of the smaller repertoire. RTK rarefaction, the Chao1 estimator, and Recon v2.1 estimates of unobserved clonotypes were used to assess repertoire richness. OLGA was used to compute generation probabilities for all TCRbeta clonotypes that the gDNA method yielded from a handful of donors. In its TCRdb copy, this immuneACCESS table keeps in-frame sequences only and misses some clones. Where compared with another copy, unresolved V genes explain less than half of these, and the others have no known cause. V and J calls and clone size come straight from that table; D and trimming were deduced from the DNA. Within this sample are 2.3 million or so clones, with 93% of them counted one time only. The ten largest clones add up to 0.35% to 0.5% of the sample.

The germline V gene encodes CDR1 MDHEN and CDR2 SYDVKM. Including the terminal cysteine and phenylalanine, the CDR3 comprises 14 residues. Only the CDR3 DNA is retained, 42 bases long and in frame from the first base. The trim is 5 bases for V and 4 bases for J, with a gap of 14 bases between the germline ends. The donors were healthy, HIV-negative adults who had no recently reported acute infections or vaccinations. Every donor was a Caucasian adult residing in Nashville, Tennessee, USA. CD4+ T cells were enriched by magnetic negative selection, after which naive cells were positively selected on CD45RA and the negative fraction was taken as the memory subset. Blood was obtained by leukapheresis, after which PBMCs were separated by Ficoll-Histopaque density gradient centrifugation and cryopreserved in liquid nitrogen vapor phase. Analytical flow cytometry was used to check the purity and quantity of every magnetically sorted T cell population. Each sorted fraction had its genomic DNA isolated and then quantified by UV absorbance on a Nanodrop 2000c.

This clone was counted a few times. Its antigen is not yet known. No much larger clone exists at a distance of one base, and base qualities are not known. The sequencing sample was made of naive CD4+ T cells from PBMCs. Reading the label with the study, this specimen's cell subset or site is: CD45RA+ positively selected. The sequence joins TRBV28 to TRBJ1-2; possibly the D gene is TRBD1, per 5 matching bases. This receptor was identified in a young man in good health. Some clones in this sample may be carry-over from other donors' samples. The CDR3: CASSQEGRLYGYTF. The DNA sequence is given as TGTGCCAGCAGTCAAGAGGGACGGCTCTATGGCTACACCTTC.